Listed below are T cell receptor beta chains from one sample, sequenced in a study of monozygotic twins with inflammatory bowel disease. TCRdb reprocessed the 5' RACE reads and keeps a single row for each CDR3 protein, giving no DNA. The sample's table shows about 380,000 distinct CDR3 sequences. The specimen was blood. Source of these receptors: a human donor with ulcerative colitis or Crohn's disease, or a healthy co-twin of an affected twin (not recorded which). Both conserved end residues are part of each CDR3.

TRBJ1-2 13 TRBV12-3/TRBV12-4 CASSLDRPYGYTF
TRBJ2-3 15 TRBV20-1 CSARDPSGGTDTQYF
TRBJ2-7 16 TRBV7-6 CASSSSRDLYSYEQYF
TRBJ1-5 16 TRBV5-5 CASSSVRGLGNQPQHF
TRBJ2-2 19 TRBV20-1 CSARVFRASGSITGKELFF
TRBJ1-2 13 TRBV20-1 CSARDSPNYGYTF
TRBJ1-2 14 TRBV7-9 CASSLAGLTYGYTF
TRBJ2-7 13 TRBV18 CASSPARDYEQYF
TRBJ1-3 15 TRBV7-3 CASSRTDRAGNTIYF
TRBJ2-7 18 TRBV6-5 CASSYSRFRRGSSYEQYF
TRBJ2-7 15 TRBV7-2 CASSPDRVSAYEQYF
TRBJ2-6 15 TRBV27 CARSFAGRGANVLTF
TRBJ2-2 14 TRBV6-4 CASSDSIEAGELFF
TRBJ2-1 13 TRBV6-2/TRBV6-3 CASSHQDYNEQFF
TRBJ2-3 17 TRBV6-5 CASSYGPGGSEADTQYF
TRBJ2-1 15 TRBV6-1 CASSNGGSSYNEQFF
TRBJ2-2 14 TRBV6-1 CASHPEGNTGELFF
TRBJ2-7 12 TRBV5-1 CASSSDFRKQYF
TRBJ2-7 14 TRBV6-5 CASSYQTGYDEQYF
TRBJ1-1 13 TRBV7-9 CASSLTGNTEAFF
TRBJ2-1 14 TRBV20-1 CSAPPAGGRNEQFF
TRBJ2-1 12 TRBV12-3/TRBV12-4 CASSSRFNEQFF
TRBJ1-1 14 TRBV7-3 CASSRNGPNTEAFF
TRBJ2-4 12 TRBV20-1 CSAGGSRAVQYF
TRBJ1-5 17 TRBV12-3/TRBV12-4 CASSPRSGTASNQPQHF
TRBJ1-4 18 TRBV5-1 CASSHANRTGTSGEKLFF
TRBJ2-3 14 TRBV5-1 CAGSRPEGTDTQYF
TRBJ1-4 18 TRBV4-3 CASSQGPDTGATNEKLFF
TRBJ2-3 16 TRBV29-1 CSVEVLTLDSTDTQYF
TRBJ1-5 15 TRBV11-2 CASSLDTGAGQPQHF
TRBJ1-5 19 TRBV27 CASSSHPGQGGNSNQPQHF
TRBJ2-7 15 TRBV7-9 CASSSRFGGRNEQYF
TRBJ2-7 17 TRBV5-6 CASSSRRSGLYSYEQYF
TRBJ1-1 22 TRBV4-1 CASSQDTGQGLVVGWENTEAFF
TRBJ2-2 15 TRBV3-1 CASNPQGLGTGELFF
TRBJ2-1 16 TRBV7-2 CASSLYWRGTKPEQFF
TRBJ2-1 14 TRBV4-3 CASSQDLDYNEQFF
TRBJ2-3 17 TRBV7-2 CASSLPPQAGDKDTQYF
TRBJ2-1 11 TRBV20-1 CSASTFNEQFF
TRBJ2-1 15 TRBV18 CASSTRGAGYNEQFF
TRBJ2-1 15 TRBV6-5 CASSYSQGGRFEQFF
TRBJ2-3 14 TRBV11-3 CASSSQTGGDTQYF
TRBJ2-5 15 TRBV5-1 CASSLESGGAKTQYF
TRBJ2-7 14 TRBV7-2 CASSLFRSSYEQYF
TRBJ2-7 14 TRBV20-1 CSARDSGGGYEQYF
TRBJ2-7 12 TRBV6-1 CASSVPGYEQYF